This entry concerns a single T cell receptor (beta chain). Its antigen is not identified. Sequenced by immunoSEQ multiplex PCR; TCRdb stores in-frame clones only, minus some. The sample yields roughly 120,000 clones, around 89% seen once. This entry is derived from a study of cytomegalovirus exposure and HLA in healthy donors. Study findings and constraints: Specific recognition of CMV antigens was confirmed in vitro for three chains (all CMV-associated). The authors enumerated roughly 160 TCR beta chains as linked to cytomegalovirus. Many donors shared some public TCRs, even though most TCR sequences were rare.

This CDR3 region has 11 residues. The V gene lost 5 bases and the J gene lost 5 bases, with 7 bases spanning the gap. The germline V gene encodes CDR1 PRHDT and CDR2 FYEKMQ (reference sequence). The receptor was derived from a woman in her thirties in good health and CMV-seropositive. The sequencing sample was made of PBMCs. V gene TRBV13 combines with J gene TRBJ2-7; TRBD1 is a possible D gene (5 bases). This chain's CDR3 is CASSNRNEQYF. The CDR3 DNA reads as TGTGCCAGCAGCAACAGGAACGAGCAGTACTTC.